The rows below give T cell receptor beta chains drawn from one sample of a study of blood T cell repertoires in COVID-19. Data came from immunoSEQ multiplex PCR; TCRdb stores just in-frame clones and leaves some out. Among more than 60,000 clones listed, roughly 90% were seen once. The specimen was peripheral blood. These receptors originate from a man between 45 and 60 years old with active COVID-19. Each CDR3 is given with its conserved first and last residue. D genes are given only for firm matches. Size tells how often a clone was seen (once, few, many) or the class of an expanded clone, and some rows leave it out.

clone_size | j_call | v_call | d_call | cdr3_nt | cdr3_aa
- | TRBJ1-5 | TRBV6-5 | TRBD1 | TGTGCCAGCAGCCGTAAGACAGGGGGCAATCAGCCCCAGCATTTT | CASSRKTGGNQPQHF
- | TRBJ2-4 | TRBV29-1 | - | TGCAGCGTCCTTCCGGGATCCAAAAACATTCAGTACTTC | CSVLPGSKNIQYF
- | TRBJ2-7 | TRBV2 | TRBD2 | TGTGCCAGCAGAGCGAAGAGGACTAGCGTGCTCCCGGGCTACGAGCAGTACTTC | CASRAKRTSVLPGYEQYF
- | TRBJ2-5 | TRBV6-5 | - | TGTGCCAGCAGATCAAGACTAGTAGGAGAGACCCAGTACTTC | CASRSRLVGETQYF
- | TRBJ2-6 | TRBV5-4 | - | TGTGCCAGCAGCCGTCCTACAGTGATCTCTGGGGCCAACGTCCTGACTTTC | CASSRPTVISGANVLTF
- | TRBJ1-5 | TRBV7-9 | TRBD1 | TGTGCCAGCAGCTTAGGGACAGGGGACTTGGGCAATCAGCCCCAGCATTTT | CASSLGTGDLGNQPQHF
once | TRBJ1-4 | TRBV27 | - | TGTGCCAGCAGCCGTAGACTGGTGCCTAATGAAAAACTGTTTTTT | CASSRRLVPNEKLFF
few | TRBJ2-3 | TRBV4-2 | TRBD2 | TGTGCCAGCAGCCAAGATTTTAGCGGGGGGGCAGATACGCAGTATTTT | CASSQDFSGGADTQYF
- | TRBJ2-1 | TRBV24-1 | - | TGTGCCACCAGTGATCCCGGGCCTGACTTTGTGCAGGGGCAGTTCTTC | CATSDPGPDFVQGQFF
once | TRBJ1-4 | TRBV7-7 | TRBD1 | TGTGCTAGCAGCTTAGGTCCGGGACAGGGAGACGAAAAACTGTTTTTT | CASSLGPGQGDEKLFF
- | TRBJ2-7 | TRBV15 | - | TGTGCCACCAGCAGAGTGAGGTCCCTCGAGCAGTACTTC | CATSRVRSLEQYF
- | TRBJ2-1 | TRBV7-6 | - | TGTGCCAGCAGCTTAGCGGCAAGCTCCTACAATGAGCAGTTCTTC | CASSLAASSYNEQFF
once | TRBJ1-6 | TRBV5-1 | - | TGCGCCAGCAGCTTGTTGGGGGCGCAGGGTTCACCCCTCCACTTT | CASSLLGAQGSPLHF
- | TRBJ1-3 | TRBV10-3 | - | TGTGCCATCAGCCAGGGGACCACCATATATTTT | CAISQGTTIYF
- | TRBJ1-1 | TRBV25-1 | TRBD1 | TGTGCCAGCAGTGAGAGGGACAGAGCAACTGAAGCTTTCTTT | CASSERDRATEAFF
- | TRBJ2-1 | TRBV5-5 | TRBD2 | TGTGCCAGCAGCGTTACTAGCGGGGGCTACAATGAGCAGTTCTTC | CASSVTSGGYNEQFF
few | TRBJ2-2 | TRBV12-3/TRBV12-4 | TRBD1 | TGTGCCAGCAGGACAGGGGGCCCCGGGGAGCTGTTTTTT | CASRTGGPGELFF
few | TRBJ2-7 | TRBV11-3 | TRBD1 | TGTGCCAGCAGCTTAGCCGGGGACAGCTCCTACGAGCAGTACTTC | CASSLAGDSSYEQYF
- | TRBJ1-5 | TRBV19 | - | TGTGCCAGTAGTATCGCAGGGCTTAGCAATCAGCCCCAGCATTTT | CASSIAGLSNQPQHF
- | TRBJ2-3 | TRBV21-1 | - | TGTGCCAGCAGCAAGGGTTTTTTCTACTCTAGCGGGATGGTTTCTAGCACAGATACGCAGTATTTT | CASSKGFFYSSGMVSSTDTQYF
- | TRBJ1-5 | TRBV7-2 | - | TGTGCCAGCAGCTTCAAGGGGGATCGCAATCAGCCCCAGCATTTT | CASSFKGDRNQPQHF
- | TRBJ2-1 | TRBV5-6 | - | TGTGCCAGCAGCTTTCCGGGCAATGAGCAGTTCTTC | CASSFPGNEQFF
- | TRBJ2-2 | TRBV5-1 | TRBD2 | TGCGCCAGCAGCTTACTAGCGGGAGTCTCTGTGGTGACCGGGGAGCTGTTTTTT | CASSLLAGVSVVTGELFF
- | TRBJ1-5 | TRBV2 | TRBD1 | TGTGCCAGCAGTGGCCCGGGACAGGGACATCAGCCCCAGCATTTT | CASSGPGQGHQPQHF
few | TRBJ2-3 | TRBV29-1 | - | TGCAGCGTTGACGGGGGAGCAGATACGCAGTATTTT | CSVDGGADTQYF
once | TRBJ2-2 | TRBV6-4 | - | TGTGCCAGCAGACTCCAGGGTTGGACCGGGGAGCTGTTTTTT | CASRLQGWTGELFF
- | TRBJ2-7 | TRBV2 | - | TGTGCCGTCGACCGAGAGCAGGGCGGCGAGCAGTACTTC | CAVDREQGGEQYF
- | TRBJ1-1 | TRBV28 | TRBD1 | TGTGCCAGCAGTTTCCTCGGACAGGGGCTTAACACTGAAGCTTTCTTT | CASSFLGQGLNTEAFF
- | TRBJ1-2 | TRBV2 | - | TGTGCCAGCAGTGCCCTTAATCGGGGGGCTGGCTACACCTTC | CASSALNRGAGYTF
once | TRBJ2-3 | TRBV14 | TRBD2 | TGTGCCAGCAGCCCGCGACTAGCGGGTTGGACAGATACGCAGTATTTT | CASSPRLAGWTDTQYF
- | TRBJ1-2 | TRBV18 | TRBD1 | TGTGCCAGCTCGACCCAACGGAGACAGGGGGCTCGGGGCTACACCTTC | CASSTQRRQGARGYTF
- | TRBJ2-5 | TRBV18 | - | TGTGCCAGCTCACCCGCCGCCGCCCAGGTGACCCAGTACTTC | CASSPAAAQVTQYF
- | TRBJ1-4 | TRBV4-3 | - | TGCGCCAGCAGCCAAGATGCGACTAATGAAAAACTGTTTTTT | CASSQDATNEKLFF
- | TRBJ2-3 | TRBV3-1/TRBV3-2 | - | TGTGCCAGCAGCCAGGTTAGAGATACGCAGTATTTT | CASSQVRDTQYF
- | TRBJ2-7 | TRBV10-1 | TRBD2 | TGCGCCAGCATATGTAGCGGGAGACCCTACGAGCAGTACTTC | CASICSGRPYEQYF
- | TRBJ1-3 | TRBV18 | - | TGTGCCAGCTCACCGGGAGTCTCTGGAAACACCATATATTTT | CASSPGVSGNTIYF
- | TRBJ1-2 | TRBV12-5 | - | TGTGCTAGTGGTTTGACAGGGTACTATGGCTACACCTTC | CASGLTGYYGYTF
- | TRBJ2-3 | TRBV3-1/TRBV3-2 | TRBD2 | TGTGCCAGCAGCCCCAAGCGGGGGGTAGGAGATACGCAGTATTTT | CASSPKRGVGDTQYF
- | TRBJ1-2 | TRBV19 | - | TGTGCCAGTATCGGGAGGGCTAACTATGGCTACACCTTC | CASIGRANYGYTF
once | TRBJ2-5 | TRBV3-1/TRBV3-2 | TRBD2 | TGTGCCAGCAGCCAGGGAGTAGCGGGAGGGCGGGTGACCCAGTACTTC | CASSQGVAGGRVTQYF
- | TRBJ2-7 | TRBV5-4 | TRBD2 | TGTGCCAGCAGCTTAGGTACAGCGGGACCCGCTACCCTCTACGAGCAGTACTTC | CASSLGTAGPATLYEQYF
- | TRBJ2-3 | TRBV7-2 | TRBD2 | TGTGCCAGCAGCTTAGCGGGGGGGGATCCAAACACAGATACGCAGTATTTT | CASSLAGGDPNTDTQYF
once | TRBJ1-1 | TRBV11-3 | TRBD1 | TGTGCCAGCAGCAAATCGACAGGGGTAGAAGCTTTCTTT | CASSKSTGVEAFF
- | TRBJ2-2 | TRBV2 | TRBD2 | TGTGCCAGCAGCTCGGGACTAGCGGGGGGCACCGGGGAGCTGTTTTTT | CASSSGLAGGTGELFF